This TCR beta chain derives from a study of T-cell reconstitution after alpha-beta-depleted transplantation in children. This clonotype was seen ten or more times. Its antigen is unidentified. A TCRbeta library incorporating unique molecular identifiers was prepared. MiXCR, run by TCRdb on the PCR reads, gives a single entry per CDR3 protein. The top ten hold approximately 20% of the sample, which has 65,000 to 70,000 distinct CDR3 sequences, 4.9% seen once. Whole-study results and caveats: Newly produced T cells mostly provided counts and TCRbeta diversity after one year, as hyperexpanded clones declined. In patients about two months after transplant, alpha-beta T cells reportedly arose from several hundred expanded graft clones.

This CDR3 is built from 13 residues. V lost 5 bases and J lost 0, with 8 bases in between. Sequenced here: PBMCs, mostly from graft donor cells, sampled 180 days after TCRalphabeta/CD19-depleted stem cell transplant. V usage is TRBV12-3 or TRBV12-4 and J usage is TRBJ2-7; D remains ambiguous. The source is a boy under three years old who had a stem cell transplant for acute myeloid leukemia, so the T cells may come from the graft donor. The DNA for the CDR3 is TGTGCCAGCAGTCCCATTGGCTCCTACGAGCAGTACTTC. Translation gives CASSPIGSYEQYF.